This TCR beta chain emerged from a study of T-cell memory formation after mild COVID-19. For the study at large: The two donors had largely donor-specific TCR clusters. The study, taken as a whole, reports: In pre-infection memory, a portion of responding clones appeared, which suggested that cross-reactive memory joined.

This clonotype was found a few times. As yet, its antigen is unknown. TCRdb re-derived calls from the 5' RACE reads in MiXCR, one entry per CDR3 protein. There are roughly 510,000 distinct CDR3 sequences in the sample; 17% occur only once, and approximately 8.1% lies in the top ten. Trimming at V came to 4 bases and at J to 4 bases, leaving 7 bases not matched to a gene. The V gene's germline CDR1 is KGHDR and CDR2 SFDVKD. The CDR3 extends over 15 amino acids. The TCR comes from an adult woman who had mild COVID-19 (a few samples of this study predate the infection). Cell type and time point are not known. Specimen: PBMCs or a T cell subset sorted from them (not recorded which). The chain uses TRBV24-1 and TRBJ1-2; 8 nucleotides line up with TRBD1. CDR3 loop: CATSDPRTGTYGYTF. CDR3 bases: TGTGCCACCAGTGACCCGAGGACAGGGACCTATGGCTACACCTTC.